The T cell receptor (beta chain) described here comes from a study of neurological immune-mediated disorders (dated 2019 in TCRdb). Regarding the complete study: The study compared peripheral blood TCR-beta repertoires of HTLV-I-associated myelopathy (HAM/TSP) patients, multiple sclerosis patients and healthy controls using UMI-based sequencing. The approximately 100 TCR-beta libraries included longitudinal samples, technical triplicates and paired sorted CD4+ and CD8+ T-cell subsets alongside PBMC samples. Each longitudinal HAM/TSP and healthy donor was sampled at 3 time-points spaced at roughly 3-40 month intervals. The cohort was made up of 65 to 75 subjects, consisting of roughly 14 HAM/TSP patients, about 35 multiple sclerosis patients and about 20 healthy controls.

This clonotype was observed many times. Its cognate antigen has yet to be identified. Per-base quality was not reported, and no clone a single base away is much larger than it. What the work shows at the level of the full study, not this receptor alone: No identical CDR3 amino acid sequences were shared among expanded clones across subjects, suggesting private TCR-beta repertoires in all groups. TCR clonal expansion was highest in HAM/TSP patients and lowest in MS patients, with MS patients falling below even healthy controls.

To synthesize cDNA, template-switch 5'RACE was performed with a primer carrying a 10-nucleotide random unique molecular identifier so that each TCR transcript was tagged. Every sequencing run covered 15-18 subjects and yielded more than 200 million TCR-beta sequences. Total RNA was extracted with the RNeasy kit. TCR-beta VDJ regions were amplified with primers for the TCR constant region and the 5'RACE anchor, using the KAPA Real-time Library Amplification kit. Sample indexes and Illumina adaptors were added in a first PCR, and a second PCR then increased library yield. After Ampure bead purification, the roughly 650 bp TCR product was size-selected on a 2% E-gel SizeSelection system. Before pooling, library quality was assessed on a Bioanalyzer, concentration was determined with Qubit, and library quantification was performed with the Kapa Library Quantification kit. Libraries were sequenced paired-end 2 x 150 bp on an Illumina HiSeq 2500. To increase sequence diversity, roughly 25-31% phiX was spiked into each library pool. Per the authors' processing: Quality-filtered reads were processed with the UMI-based MiGEC pipeline, and over 75% of raw TCR sequences were removed by the MiGEC pipeline during error correction. IMGT germline references were used for aligning VDJ genes, and each clonotype was defined as a unique CDR3 amino acid sequence together with its V-J genes. Clonal expansion, Shannon diversity and CDR3 relatedness were evaluated with VDJtools (CalcPairwiseDistances, ClusterSamples), while phylogenetic trees were built in CLCbio workbench. Using coefficient-of-variation modelling across technical triplicates, the study counted a clone as expanded if it had at least 8 unique UMIs. TCRdb reprocessed the public reads (quality trimming at Q25 with fastp, clone calling with MiXCR) and kept in-frame beta chains. Each entry merges the rows of one CDR3 protein and shows their most common DNA and genes. The V and J calls, along with clone size, are taken from TCRdb and not from the paper's own processing. This sample is represented by 55,000 to 65,000 distinct CDR3 sequences; about 10% of them were singletons. In total, the top ten clones hold 6.5% to 8% of the sample.

Based on the germline V gene, the CDR1 and CDR2 sequences are SGHTA and FQGNSA. Reading from cysteine to phenylalanine, the CDR3 counts 15 amino acids. The entry retains the CDR3 DNA only, 45 bases that are in frame from base 1. V is pared back by 4 bases and J by 0 bases, with 12 bases lying between the germline termini. Explained via the paper, the time point label denotes: longitudinal time-point 1 (baseline). Unsorted PBMC libraries were generated from 2 million PBMCs stored in RNAlater at -80 °C until RNA extraction. Peripheral blood underwent Ficoll-Hypaque density gradient centrifugation to isolate PBMCs, which were then cryopreserved in liquid nitrogen.

This chain is built from TRBV7-2 and TRBJ1-2; D gene: possibly TRBD1, on 5 matching bases. This TCR was recovered from a male donor with HTLV-1-associated myelopathy (HAM/TSP). The sequencing input was PBMCs. Here is the DNA: TGTGCCAGCAGCTGGCGACAGTCCCCTAACTATGGCTACACCTTC. This translates into CASSWRQSPNYGYTF.